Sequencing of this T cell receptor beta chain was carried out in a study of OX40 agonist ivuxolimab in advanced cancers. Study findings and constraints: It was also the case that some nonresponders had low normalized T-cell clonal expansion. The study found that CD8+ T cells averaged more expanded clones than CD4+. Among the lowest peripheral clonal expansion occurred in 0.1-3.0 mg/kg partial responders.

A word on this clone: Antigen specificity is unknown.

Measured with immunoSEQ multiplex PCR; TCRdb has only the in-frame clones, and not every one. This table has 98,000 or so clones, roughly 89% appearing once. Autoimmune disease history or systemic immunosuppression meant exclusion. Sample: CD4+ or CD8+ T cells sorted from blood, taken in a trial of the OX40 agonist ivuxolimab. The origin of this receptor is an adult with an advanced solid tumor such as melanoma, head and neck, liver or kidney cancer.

As DNA, the CDR3 is TGCGCCAGCAGCGACAGGGGATACACAGATACGCAGTATTTT. Amino acid sequence: CASSDRGYTDTQYF. The chain couples TRBV5-1 to TRBJ2-3; 8 positions match TRBD1. CDR1 and CDR2 (germline): SGHRS, YFSETQ. This CDR3 region has 14 residues. Trimming took 4 bases from V and 2 from J; bases not matched to a gene: 3. The full variable domain, its missing parts supplied by reference TRBV5-1 and TRBJ2-3, is KAGVTQTPRYLIKTRGQQVTLSCSPISGHRSVSWYQQTPGQGLQFLFEYFSETQRNKGNFPGRFSGRQFSNSRSEMNVSTLELGDSALYLCASSDRGYTDTQYFGPGTRLTVL.